This T cell receptor beta chain was sequenced in a study of blood T cells in healthy people across ages. Samples each had at least 6 micrograms of total RNA extracted. A J-beta primer mix and a sample-barcoded 5' primer were used in a second PCR of about 7 to 12 cycles. One entry per CDR3 protein results from TCRdb running MiXCR on the 5' RACE reads. The table records about 2 million distinct CDR3 sequences, around 48% of them present only once. Study findings and constraints: It was not known whether donors were CMV positive (a possible confounder of expanded clonotype changes).

Regarding this clonotype: Its antigen is unknown.

After removal of 0 bases from V and 11 bases from J, the junction contained 2 bases not matched to a gene. The CDR3 covers 14 residues. The V gene's germline CDR1 is SGHDN and CDR2 FVKESK. V gene TRBV14 combines with J gene TRBJ2-1, with TRBD2 matching 12 bases. The sequenced sample consisted of blood. The sequence was obtained from a woman between 40 and 55 years old in good health. CDR3 in DNA: TGTGCCAGCAGCCAAGATGGACTAGCGGGAAAGCAGTTCTTC. Its protein product is CASSQDGLAGKQFF. The complete variable domain, with remaining parts taken from reference TRBV14 and TRBJ2-1, reads EAGVTQFPSHSVIEKGQTVTLRCDPISGHDNLYWYRRVMGKEIKFLLHFVKESKQDESGMPNNRFLAERTGGTYSTLKVQPAELEDSGVYFCASSQDGLAGKQFFGPGTRLTVL.